A single sample gave rise to the 10 T cell receptor beta chains below, sequenced in a study of cytomegalovirus exposure and HLA in healthy donors. Primers for the PCR totalled 60 Vbeta and 13 Jbeta. Using immunoSEQ multiplex PCR, the repertoire was profiled, and TCRdb retains in-frame clones only, with some absent. The sample has more than 100,000 clones. Sequencing input: PBMCs. The receptors originated from a woman aged 40-49 years in good health and CMV-seronegative.

The chain links TRBV10-3 to TRBJ2-5; the D gene is possibly TRBD2 (6 bases). The CDR3 spans 14 residues. Germline V gene data show CDR1 as ENHRY and CDR2 as SYGVKD. The germline V and J ends were trimmed by 0 bases and 5 bases, with 10 bases remaining between them. The CDR3 loop is CAISESGGMETQYF. The CDR3 region has the DNA TGTGCCATCAGTGAGTCAGGAGGGATGGAGACCCAGTACTTC.

V usage is TRBV19 and J usage is TRBJ1-2; D remains ambiguous. V lost 3 bases and J 12 bases, leaving 23 bases between the germline ends. The V gene's germline CDR1 is LNHDA and CDR2 SQIVND (reference sequence). The CDR3 has 15 amino acids. In nucleotides, the CDR3 is TGTGCCAGTAGTATGGGTGTCAGCGGCAGCAGGAGGAACACCTTC. It is translated as CASSMGVSGSRRNTF. The entire variable domain, with the rest obtained from reference TRBV19 and TRBJ1-2, is as follows: DGGITQSPKYLFRKEGQNVTLSCEQNLNHDAMYWYRQDPGQGLRLIYYSQIVNDFQKGDIAEGYSVSREKKESFPLTVTSAQKNPTAFYLCASSMGVSGSRRNTFGSGTRLTVV.

V and J are TRBV19 and TRBJ2-3; D gene uncertain. The CDR3 totals 15 residues. V gave up 3 bases and J gave up 4 bases, with 14 bases separating them. Germline V CDR1 and CDR2: LNHDA, SQIVND (reference sequence). This CDR3 reads CASSIISSSADTQYF. CDR3 sequence (DNA): TGTGCCAGTAGTATTATCTCGAGCTCGGCAGATACGCAGTATTTT.

The rearrangement uses TRBV5-1 and TRBJ2-6, with TRBD1 matching over 8 bases. The germline V gene encodes CDR1 SGHRS and CDR2 YFSETQ. J lost 2 bases, V lost 3 bases, and 1 base had no gene match. CDR3 length equals 15 residues. Here the CDR3 reads CASSSDRAGANVLTF. CDR3 coding DNA: TGCGCCAGCAGCTCGGACAGGGCTGGGGCCAACGTCCTGACTTTC.

This chain uses TRBV6-5 with TRBJ1-5; TRBD1 is a possible D gene (6 bases). There are 14 residues in the CDR3. The V and J ends lost 0 bases and 7 bases respectively, with 10 bases between them. Per germline, CDR1 MNHEY and CDR2 SVGAGI. CDR3 DNA: TGTGCCAGCAGTTACTCGGCGGGGGCCCAGCCCCAGCATTTT. The encoded protein is CASSYSAGAQPQHF.

This rearrangement joins TRBV28 to TRBJ1-1; the D is unclear. Trimming removed 8 bases at V and 1 base at J, with 14 bases between. Germline V gene lookup returns CDR1 MDHEN and CDR2 SYDVKM. The CDR3 is 14 amino acids. CDR3 amino acids: CASSPPRSNTEAFF. Written as DNA, the CDR3 is TGTGCCAGCTCTCCCCCCAGGTCGAACACTGAAGCTTTCTTT.

The V and J genes are TRBV10-3 and TRBJ1-6, with 9 bases matching TRBD1. This CDR3 spans 14 amino acids. Looked up from germline, CDR1 is ENHRY and CDR2 is SYGVKD. V shed 6 bases and J 7 bases; nucleotides not matched to a gene: 4. The CDR3: CAISLGQGNSPLHF. CDR3 in DNA: TGTGCCATCAGCTTGGGACAGGGAAATTCACCCCTCCACTTT.

The chain uses TRBV27 and TRBJ2-1; 7 bases line up with TRBD1. Germline V CDR1 and CDR2: MNHEY, SMNVEV (reference sequence). After removal of 4 bases from V and 2 bases from J, the junction contained 5 bases not matched to a gene. This CDR3 is 15 amino acids long. In nucleotides, the CDR3 is TGTGCCAGCAGTTCCTCCGGGACAGCCTACAATGAGCAGTTCTTC. Translation gives CASSSSGTAYNEQFF.

The rearrangement uses TRBV15 and TRBJ2-1; 8 bases fit TRBD2. Germline V gene data show CDR1 as LNHNV and CDR2 as YYDKDF (reference sequence). V lost 2 bases, J lost 8 bases, and 8 bases stayed unmatched. The CDR3 is made up of 15 amino acids. CDR3 loop: CATSRNHGGAYEQFF. The CDR3 coding sequence is TGTGCCACCAGCAGAAACCACGGGGGGGCCTATGAGCAGTTCTTC.

V is TRBV6-6 and J is TRBJ2-5; 10 bases agree with TRBD1. Germline lookup yields CDR1 MNHNY and CDR2 SVGAGI (reference sequence). Losses at the gene ends were 2 bases for V and 1 base for J; bases not matched to a gene: 1. The CDR3 is 15 residues long. This chain's CDR3 is CASSYRTGGQETQYF. CDR3 bases: TGTGCCAGCAGTTACAGGACAGGGGGCCAAGAGACCCAGTACTTC.